This TCR beta chain was retrieved from a study of OX40 agonist ivuxolimab in advanced cancers. As for the study more broadly: Ivuxolimab, which targeted the costimulatory receptor OX40 (CD134), was an agonistic, fully human IgG2 monoclonal antibody. Intravenous ivuxolimab was administered to patients every 2 weeks at six dose levels: 0.01, 0.1, 0.3, 1.5, 3 and 10 mg/kg. Of the roughly 51 dose-escalation patients, hepatocellular carcinoma was present in roughly 19, melanoma in some 15, renal cell carcinoma in 9 and head and neck cancer in 9. In the dose-escalation cohort, around four fifths of patients were male, and the mean age was 60 years with a range of about 20 to 80. Prior anti-PD-1, anti-PD-L1 or anti-CTLA-4 therapy was permitted, and checkpoint inhibitors had been received by 30% to 40% of dose-escalation patients. Partial responses were achieved by three dose-escalation patients, of whom one had hepatocellular carcinoma and two had cutaneous melanoma. The point of sequencing TCRbeta in the periphery was to test whether ivuxolimab changed TCR sequence diversity and drove clonal T-cell expansion. The monotherapy dose-escalation portion (N ≈ 55 patients) of the phase I ivuxolimab trial is reported in the paper. Results the study describes overall, beyond this receptor: After ivuxolimab, more expanded clones were found on average in CD8+ T cells than in CD4+ T cells. Low levels of normalized T-cell clonal expansion were also seen in some nonresponding patients. Partial responders in the 0.1-3.0 mg/kg groups had among the lowest normalized peripheral clonal expansion, especially among CD8+ T cells. Which antigens the clonally expanded peripheral T cells were specific for was not determined. At doses of 0.1 to 3.0 mg/kg, clonal expansion of both CD4+ and CD8+ T cells in blood was seen between baseline and week 6.

For sequencing of the TCRbeta CDR3 region, genomic DNA was extracted from the sorted cells. TCRbeta CDR3 regions were sequenced using the immunoSEQ Assay. What TCRdb holds here is the immuneACCESS table cut down to in-frame rearrangements. Part of the clones is not present; checked against another copy, under half of the missing clones reflect an unresolved V gene, and the others are unexplained. This sample lists fewer than 50,000 clones; 80% to 90% were detected once. Of the sample, about a sixth is held by the ten largest clones. A remark on this clone: The antigen it binds to is not known. Base qualities are missing; no much larger clone stands one base away.

Patients with a history of autoimmune disease or receiving systemic immunosuppression were excluded from the trial. In every dose cohort, peripheral blood was drawn for TCR sequencing at baseline, cycle 4 day 1, and cycle 7 day 1. The samples were taken from a phase I, first-in-human, multicenter, open-label dose-escalation trial of ivuxolimab. Adults with locally advanced or metastatic melanoma, renal cell, hepatocellular, or head and neck squamous cell carcinoma were enrolled in the trial. Before TCR sequencing, CD4+ T cells and CD8+ T cells were sorted from peripheral blood as separate populations. The TCR was taken from an adult with an advanced solid tumor such as melanoma, head and neck, liver or kidney cancer. The material sequenced was CD4+ or CD8+ T cells sorted from blood, taken in a trial of the OX40 agonist ivuxolimab.

The nucleotide sequence reads as follows: TGTGCCGTACCGGCCGGCGGAAACACAGATACGCAGTATTTT. This sequence encodes CAVPAGGNTDTQYF. The sequence links TRBV13 to TRBJ2-3; the D segment cannot be called with confidence. The CDR3 has 14 amino acids, counting the end cysteine and phenylalanine. CDR3 DNA is the only sequence kept; it has 42 bases, read in frame from the first base. Looking up the germline V gene (reference sequence) yields CDR1 PRHDT and CDR2 FYEKMQ. At the junction V is shortened by 11 bases and J by 2 bases, with 17 bases in between.